A selection of T cell receptor beta chains follows, all from one sample in a study of blood T cell repertoires in COVID-19. Libraries were prepared by immunoSEQ multiplex PCR; TCRdb keeps only in-frame clonotypes and omits some of them. The table shows fewer than 120,000 clones, with around 82% occurring only once. Sequencing used peripheral blood. The receptor source for this set is a woman aged 55-69 years with acute or convalescent COVID-19. The CDR3 runs from the conserved cysteine through the conserved F or W. The order of the fields is CDR3 protein, CDR3 DNA, D gene, J gene, clone size, V gene. D genes are given only for firm matches. A clone size is listed for some rows: how often the clone was seen (once, few, many), or a class if it is expanded.

CARSPDGGSPF,TGTGCCAGAAGCCCAGACGGGGGTTCTCCCTTC,-,TRBJ2-4,-,TRBV7-5
CAGKKGAANTEAFF,TGTGCCGGTAAAAAGGGGGCGGCGAACACTGAAGCTTTCTTT,TRBD1,TRBJ1-1,-,TRBV30
CASSQKPGLAGGYDPDTQYF,TGTGCCAGCAGCCAAAAACCGGGACTAGCGGGGGGTTACGACCCAGATACGCAGTATTTT,TRBD2,TRBJ2-3,few,TRBV4-2
CASSYEIGNEKLFF,TGTGCCAGCAGTTATGAGATCGGGAATGAAAAACTGTTTTTT,-,TRBJ1-4,once,TRBV2
CATSRDERNEQFF,TGTGCCACCAGCAGAGATGAGCGGAATGAGCAGTTCTTC,-,TRBJ2-1,medium-sized,TRBV15
CASSHTATESSGYTF,TGTGCCAGCAGCCATACAGCGACAGAATCCTCCGGCTACACCTTC,-,TRBJ1-2,once,TRBV3-1/TRBV3-2
CASSSGLGEGSNQPQHF,TGTGCCAGCAGCAGCGGACTTGGGGAGGGTAGCAATCAGCCCCAGCATTTT,-,TRBJ1-5,few,TRBV7-2
CASSQPRTGDEQYF,TGTGCCAGCAGCCAGCCCCGGACAGGGGACGAGCAGTACTTC,TRBD1,TRBJ2-7,few,TRBV7-2
CATSRDRTGDSPLHF,TGTGCCACCAGCAGAGATCGGACAGGGGACTCACCCCTCCACTTT,TRBD1,TRBJ1-6,-,TRBV15
CASSLDYTEAFF,TGTGCCAGTAGTCTGGACTACACTGAAGCTTTCTTT,-,TRBJ1-1,-,TRBV19
CASSLQGSNQPQHF,TGTGCCAGCAGCTTACAGGGTAGCAATCAGCCCCAGCATTTT,-,TRBJ1-5,-,TRBV11-3
CASSLGLAGNEQFF,TGCGCCAGCAGCTTGGGACTAGCAGGCAATGAGCAGTTCTTC,TRBD2,TRBJ2-1,-,TRBV5-1
CASSLRQAVKSGEKLFF,TGTGCCAGCAGCCTCAGACAGGCAGTAAAGAGCGGTGAAAAACTGTTTTTT,-,TRBJ1-4,-,TRBV13
CASSLSGTSQYEQYF,TGTGCCAGCAGCTTGAGCGGCACTAGCCAGTACGAGCAGTACTTC,-,TRBJ2-7,few,TRBV5-6
CASSGDNAYEQYF,TGCGCCAGCAGCGGGGACAACGCCTACGAGCAGTACTTC,-,TRBJ2-7,-,TRBV5-1
CASSVQGDTEAFF,TGCGCCAGCAGCGTACAGGGAGACACTGAAGCTTTCTTT,-,TRBJ1-1,-,TRBV5-1